The sequence of this T cell receptor beta chain was determined in a study of CD8 T cells in ankylosing spondylitis. Points from the study as a whole: Within peripheral blood, clones linked to disease were CD8+ and relatively rare. There was a TCR beta motif, made of eight highly homologous variants, that appeared characteristic of ankylosing spondylitis blood. Some motif variants had been reported before (in reactive arthritis synovial fluid and blood).

In this sample, this clonotype turned up many times. As yet, its antigen is unknown. By quantitative 5'-RACE with molecular barcodes, the TCR beta libraries were made. MiXCR was run by TCRdb on the 5' RACE reads, yielding one entry per CDR3 protein. Of 100,000 or so distinct CDR3 sequences listed, approximately 8.9% are singletons. The V and J ends lost 4 bases and 4 bases, in that order; junction bases with no gene match: 6. The germline gives CDR1 MNHNS, CDR2 SASEGT. The CDR3 is 14 residues long. The receptor was derived from a male donor with ankylosing spondylitis. Sequencing was done on a sample of blood, either unsorted or a sorted T cell fraction (not recorded which). The chain employs TRBV6-1 and TRBJ2-5, with 7 nucleotides matching TRBD1. CDR3 sequence (DNA): TGTGCCAGCAGTGCCCGGACAGGACTAGAGACCCAGTACTTC. It encodes CASSARTGLETQYF.